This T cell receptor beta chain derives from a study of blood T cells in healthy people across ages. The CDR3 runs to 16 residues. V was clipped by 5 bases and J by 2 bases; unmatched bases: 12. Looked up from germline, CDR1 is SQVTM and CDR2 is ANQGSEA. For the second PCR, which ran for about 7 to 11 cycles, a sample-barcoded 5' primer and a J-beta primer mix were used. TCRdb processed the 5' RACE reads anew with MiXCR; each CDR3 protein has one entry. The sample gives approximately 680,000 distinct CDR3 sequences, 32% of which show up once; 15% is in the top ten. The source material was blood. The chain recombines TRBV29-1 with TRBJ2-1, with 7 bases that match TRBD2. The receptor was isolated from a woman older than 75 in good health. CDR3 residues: CSVQEGKAGPYNEQFF. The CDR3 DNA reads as TGCAGCGTTCAGGAGGGCAAAGCGGGGCCCTACAATGAGCAGTTCTTC.